Below, 30 T cell receptor beta chains from the same sample are listed, as sequenced in a study of blood T cell repertoires in COVID-19. Sequencing was performed with immunoSEQ multiplex PCR; in TCRdb, only in-frame clones are kept and a portion is missing. Counted here are about 370,000 clones, over 85% occurring once; the ten biggest clones make up about 1.7%. The sequenced sample was PBMCs or T cells enriched from blood (not recorded which). All receptors come from a woman aged 25 to 45 who had recovered from COVID-19.

The chain joins TRBV19 to TRBJ2-7; 7 bases align to TRBD1. Looked up from germline, CDR1 is LNHDA and CDR2 is SQIVND (reference sequence). The CDR3 is 15 amino acids. Trimming cost V 7 bases and J 3 bases; bases outside gene matches: 12. The CDR3 DNA reads as TGTGCCAGTAACTCAGGACAGGCTCTCTTCTACGAGCAGTACTTC. It codes for CASNSGQALFYEQYF.

The chain employs TRBV12-5 and TRBJ1-4, with a tentative D call TRBD1 (5 bases). The CDR3 sequence is 14 residues long. V lost 5 bases and J 8 bases, leaving 15 bases between the germline ends. In germline, CDR1 is LGHNT, CDR2 FRNRAP. CDR3 protein: CASGLTAQYEKLFF. CDR3 DNA sequence: TGTGCTAGTGGTCTGACAGCGCAATACGAAAAACTGTTTTTT.

The chain is built from TRBV7-3 and TRBJ1-2, with 12 bases that match TRBD1. Trimming cost V 5 bases and J 6 bases; bases outside gene matches: 10. Germline CDR1 is SGHTA and CDR2 is FQGTGA. There are 16 residues in the CDR3. The CDR3 DNA sequence: TGTGCCAGCAGCCTCCGCCCGGGACAGGGGGCCCATGGCTACACCTTC. Translated: CASSLRPGQGAHGYTF.

A word on this clone: This specimen includes other DNA sequences encoding the same CDR3. V gene TRBV5-1 combines with J gene TRBJ2-5; unclear D gene. V was trimmed by 2 bases and J by 4 bases, leaving 9 bases between them. Germline CDR1 is SGHRS and CDR2 is YFSETQ. The CDR3 contains 13 residues. The CDR3 nucleotides are TGCGCCAGCAGCTTTTCTAGTCGAGAGACCCAGTACTTC. It yields the protein CASSFSSRETQYF. Supplemented by reference TRBV5-1 and TRBJ2-5, the full variable domain reads KAGVTQTPRYLIKTRGQQVTLSCSPISGHRSVSWYQQTPGQGLQFLFEYFSETQRNKGNFPGRFSGRQFSNSRSEMNVSTLELGDSALYLCASSFSSRETQYFGPGTRLLVL.

The chain employs TRBV27 and TRBJ1-1; 7 bases align to TRBD1. This CDR3 contains 14 residues. Trimming cost V 3 bases and J 6 bases; bases outside gene matches: 7. Looked up from germline, CDR1 is MNHEY and CDR2 is SMNVEV (reference sequence). The DNA for the CDR3 is TGTGCCAGCAGTTTTGGACAGGATATTTCTGAAGCTTTCTTT. This gives the protein CASSFGQDISEAFF.

The chain uses TRBV7-2 and TRBJ2-2, with 7 bases lining up with TRBD1. This CDR3 region has 15 residues. After removal of 2 bases from V and 5 bases from J, the junction contained 5 bases not matched to a gene. The germline gives CDR1 SGHTA, CDR2 FQGNSA. The CDR3 loop reads CASSLLTGQTGELFF. The CDR3 DNA is TGTGCCAGCAGCTTACTTACGGGACAGACCGGGGAGCTGTTTTTT. The whole variable domain, remainder taken from reference TRBV7-2 and TRBJ2-2, is GAGVSQSPSNKVTEKGKDVELRCDPISGHTALYWYRQSLGQGLEFLIYFQGNSAPDKSGLPSDRFSAERTGGSVSTLTIQRTQQEDSAVYLCASSLLTGQTGELFFGEGSRLTVL.

The chain links TRBV6-6 to TRBJ1-1; TRBD1 agrees at 7 bases. The CDR3 has 18 residues. The germline V gene encodes CDR1 MNHNY and CDR2 SVGAGI (reference sequence). V dropped 5 bases and J dropped 0; count of bases not matched to a gene: 15. CDR3 coding DNA: TGTGCCAGCAGTCCACCCCACTTGGACAGGACCATGAACACTGAAGCTTTCTTT. It specifies CASSPPHLDRTMNTEAFF.

Note on this clone: The sample contains more than one DNA sequence encoding this CDR3. J is TRBJ1-6 and V is TRBV9; TRBD1 matches at 10 bases. Germline V gene sequence: CDR1 SGDLS, CDR2 YYNGEE. The CDR3 length is 15 residues. V was clipped by 2 bases and J by 7 bases; unmatched bases: 3. CDR3 protein: CASSVGQGLNSPLHF. The CDR3 nucleotides are TGTGCCAGCAGCGTGGGACAGGGGCTAAATTCACCCCTCCACTTT.

The J gene is TRBJ1-3, the V gene TRBV30, with D possibly matching TRBD1 (6 bases). Germline lookup yields CDR1 GTSNPN and CDR2 SVGIG (reference sequence). The CDR3 totals 15 residues. V was pared by 4 bases and J by 0 bases, with 13 bases between. CDR3 in amino acids: CAWTMTGLSGNTIYF. CDR3 DNA: TGTGCCTGGACTATGACAGGCCTCTCTGGAAACACCATATATTTT.

The chain uses TRBV9 and TRBJ2-2; D is uncertain. Trimming shortened V by 4 bases and J by 1 base, and 5 bases separated the two germline ends. Germline V gene sequence: CDR1 SGDLS, CDR2 YYNGEE. The CDR3 spans 13 residues. CDR3 in amino acids: CASSTGNTGELFF. In DNA, the CDR3 is TGTGCCAGCAGCACCGGGAACACCGGGGAGCTGTTTTTT.

The chain is built from TRBV13 and TRBJ1-6; 10 bases fit TRBD1. The CDR3 is 16 amino acids. Germline V lookup: CDR1 PRHDT, CDR2 FYEKMQ (reference sequence). Unmatched junction bases numbered 10, after V lost 5 bases and J lost 9 bases. CDR3 sequence: CASSPGTGAFSSPLHF. As DNA, the CDR3 is TGTGCCAGCAGCCCGGGGACAGGGGCGTTCTCTTCACCCCTCCACTTT.

The V call is TRBV27, the J call TRBJ1-5; D may be TRBD1 (5 bases). This CDR3 has 15 residues. In germline, CDR1 is MNHEY, CDR2 SMNVEV (reference sequence). V shed 3 bases and J shed 5 bases, with 14 bases lying between them. CDR3 in DNA: TGTGCCAGCAGTTTTGGGGGGAGTAGGTATCAGCCCCAGCATTTT. Amino acid sequence: CASSFGGSRYQPQHF.

The V call is TRBV19, the J call TRBJ2-3; perhaps TRBD2 as D (7 bases). Germline lookup yields CDR1 LNHDA and CDR2 SQIVND (reference sequence). This CDR3 contains 15 residues. The germline V and J ends were trimmed by 1 base and 6 bases, with 14 bases remaining between them. For the CDR3, the DNA is TGTGCCAGTAGTATAGTCACGGGGAGGGGGGATACGCAGTATTTT. Its protein is CASSIVTGRGDTQYF. The entire variable domain, with the rest obtained from reference TRBV19 and TRBJ2-3, is as follows: DGGITQSPKYLFRKEGQNVTLSCEQNLNHDAMYWYRQDPGQGLRLIYYSQIVNDFQKGDIAEGYSVSREKKESFPLTVTSAQKNPTAFYLCASSIVTGRGDTQYFGPGTRLTVL.

The chain couples TRBV27 to TRBJ1-5, with TRBD1 identical over 7 bases. Trimming removed 3 bases from V and 7 bases from J; junction bases left unmatched: 3. Germline lookup yields CDR1 MNHEY and CDR2 SMNVEV (reference sequence). CDR3 length equals 13 residues. CDR3 nucleotides: TGTGCCAGCAGTTTCCAGGGGGGACAGCCCCAGCATTTT. Protein sequence: CASSFQGGQPQHF.

Comment on this clone: Distinct nucleotide sequences in the sample also encode this CDR3. V is TRBV4-2 and J is TRBJ1-1; D possibly corresponds to TRBD1 (5 bases). V gave up 3 bases and J gave up 2 bases, with 7 bases separating them. The CDR3 covers 13 residues. Germline CDR1 and CDR2: LGHNA and YNFKEQ. This chain's CDR3 is CASSQGGNTEAFF. The CDR3 bases are TGTGCCAGCAGCCAGGGGGGTAACACTGAAGCTTTCTTT.

The chain combines TRBV5-1 with TRBJ1-1; D unclear. Per the germline V gene, CDR1 is SGHRS and CDR2 is YFSETQ. This CDR3 has 16 residues. Between the trimmed V and J ends, which lost 4 bases and 0 bases, there was a span of 16 bases. The CDR3 loop is CASSAAGSNMNTEAFF. The CDR3 coding sequence is TGCGCCAGCAGCGCTGCCGGGTCTAACATGAACACTGAAGCTTTCTTT.

The chain uses TRBV7-3 and TRBJ2-3; TRBD2 is a possible D gene (6 bases). V lost 1 base and J lost 4, with 12 bases in between. The germline CDR1 and CDR2 sequences are SGHTA and FQGTGA. This CDR3 is built from 15 residues. The CDR3 loop is CASSLKAGSADTQYF. For the CDR3, the DNA is TGTGCCAGCAGCTTAAAGGCGGGGTCGGCAGATACGCAGTATTTT.

This chain joins TRBV7-8 and TRBJ1-1; a possible D gene is TRBD1 (5 bases). The CDR3 sequence is 16 residues long. CDR1 is SGHVS, CDR2 FQNEAQ, per germline. The V end was cut by 0 bases, the J end by 4 bases, with 15 bases between. The CDR3 spells CASSLAEGRVRTEAFF. CDR3 DNA: TGTGCCAGCAGCTTAGCGGAGGGCAGGGTGCGCACTGAAGCTTTCTTT. Full variable domain (outside the CDR3, taken from reference TRBV7-8 and TRBJ1-1): GAGVSQSPRYKVAKRGQDVALRCDPISGHVSLFWYQQALGQGPEFLTYFQNEAQLDKSGLPSDRFFAERPEGSVSTLKIQRTQQEDSAVYLCASSLAEGRVRTEAFFGQGTRLTVV.

The chain joins TRBV27 to TRBJ1-2; D gene ambiguous. From germline, CDR1 is MNHEY and CDR2 SMNVEV (reference sequence). The CDR3 spans 15 residues. V was pared by 5 bases and J by 0 bases, with 13 bases between. The CDR3 loop reads CASSLTNAANYGYTF. Written as DNA, the CDR3 is TGTGCCAGCAGTCTTACTAACGCCGCTAACTATGGCTACACCTTC.

V gene TRBV30 combines with J gene TRBJ2-2; 9 bases agree with TRBD2. Germline V gives CDR1 GTSNPN, CDR2 SVGIG (reference sequence). The CDR3 is made up of 15 amino acids. The trim removed 2 bases at V and 5 bases at J, leaving 6 bases unmatched. The DNA of the CDR3 is TGTGCCTGGAGTTTTAGCGGGGGACGTACCGGGGAGCTGTTTTTT. This sequence encodes CAWSFSGGRTGELFF. Variable domain in full (rest from reference TRBV30 and TRBJ2-2): SQTIHQWPATLVQPVGSPLSLECTVEGTSNPNLYWYRQAAGRGLQLLFYSVGIGQISSEVPQNLSASRPQDRQFILSSKKLLLSDSGFYLCAWSFSGGRTGELFFGEGSRLTVL.

The chain carries TRBV7-2 and TRBJ2-7; D might be TRBD2 (5 bases). The CDR3 loop spans 14 amino acids. The V gene's germline CDR1 is SGHTA and CDR2 FQGNSA. The V end lost 4 bases, the J end lost 4 bases, and 14 bases lay between the germline ends. CDR3 in DNA: TGTGCCAGCAGCTCCCTTGGAGGAGGTTACGAGCAGTACTTC. Its translation: CASSSLGGGYEQYF.

The chain employs TRBV5-6 and TRBJ2-7, with TRBD1 identical over 8 bases. The CDR3 spans 15 residues. V shed 2 bases and J 4 bases; nucleotides not matched to a gene: 8. Germline V gene lookup returns CDR1 SGHDT and CDR2 YYEEEE. The CDR3 protein is CASSFPGGGYYEQYF. CDR3 DNA: TGTGCCAGCAGCTTTCCAGGGGGCGGCTATTACGAGCAGTACTTC.

V and J are TRBV2 and TRBJ1-2; no reliable D call. The CDR3 loop spans 15 amino acids. The V end lost 3 bases, the J end lost 0 bases, and 11 bases lay between the germline ends. The V gene's germline CDR1 is SNHLY and CDR2 FYNNEI. The CDR3 protein is CASSERWRTNYGYTF. CDR3 bases: TGTGCCAGCAGTGAGCGGTGGCGCACTAACTATGGCTACACCTTC.

The genes are TRBV5-6 and TRBJ2-1; D is unclear. CDR1 SGHDT and CDR2 YYEEEE come from the germline V gene. The CDR3 has 12 amino acids. The germline V and J ends were trimmed by 5 bases and 5 bases, with 8 bases remaining between them. The CDR3 loop is CASRRLHNEQFF. The CDR3 DNA is TGTGCCAGCAGGAGACTTCACAATGAGCAGTTCTTC.

The V and J genes are TRBV5-6 and TRBJ2-7; a possible D gene is TRBD1 (6 bases). CDR3 length: 13 amino acids. Germline V gene data show CDR1 as SGHDT and CDR2 as YYEEEE. The V end lost 4 bases, the J end lost 5 bases, and 13 bases lay between the germline ends. The CDR3 DNA reads as TGTGCCAGCAGCCTGACAGGACCCGACGAGCAGTACTTC. It yields the protein CASSLTGPDEQYF. The full variable domain, completed using reference TRBV5-6 and TRBJ2-7, is DAGVTQSPTHLIKTRGQQVTLRCSPKSGHDTVSWYQQALGQGPQFIFQYYEEEERQRGNFPDRFSGHQFPNYSSELNVNALLLGDSALYLCASSLTGPDEQYFGPGTRLTVT.

The chain carries TRBV18 and TRBJ2-7; 9 nucleotides line up with TRBD1. With V trimmed by 5 bases and J by 2 bases, 4 bases remained unmatched. Germline CDR1 and CDR2: KGHSH and LQKENI. The CDR3 has 14 amino acids. CDR3 sequence (DNA): TGTGCCAGCTCAACTGGACAGGGGACCTACGAGCAGTACTTC. It encodes CASSTGQGTYEQYF.

The rearrangement links TRBV7-9 to TRBJ1-1; D gene unclear. The germline V gene encodes CDR1 SEHNR and CDR2 FQNEAQ (reference sequence). Trimming shortened V by 5 bases and J by 6 bases, and 16 bases separated the two germline ends. This CDR3 contains 14 residues. CDR3 region: CASSPWTGTAEAFF. The CDR3, as DNA: TGTGCCAGCAGCCCTTGGACGGGAACGGCTGAAGCTTTCTTT.

The rearrangement joins TRBV24-1 to TRBJ2-7; no definite D call. The germline CDR1 and CDR2 sequences are KGHDR and SFDVKD. CDR3 size: 13 residues. Trimming took off 4 bases at V and 10 bases at J, with 16 bases between the two ends. CDR3 bases: TGTGCCACCAGTGACACACAGAGTTCTATACAGTACTTC. Residues: CATSDTQSSIQYF.

The rearrangement links TRBV10-3 to TRBJ2-1, with a tentative D call TRBD2 (7 bases). Trimming removed 5 bases from V and 0 bases from J, with 14 bases in between. The CDR3 runs to 16 residues. Germline loops: CDR1 ENHRY, CDR2 SYGVKD. CDR3 nucleotides: TGTGCCATCAGTACCGCGGGGGCGAGCTCCTACAATGAGCAGTTCTTC. Translation: CAISTAGASSYNEQFF.

The rearrangement uses TRBV6-4 and TRBJ1-4, with D perhaps TRBD1 (5 bases). Looked up from germline, CDR1 is MRHNA and CDR2 is SNTAGT. Trimming shortened V by 5 bases and J by 1 base, and 11 bases separated the two germline ends. This CDR3 has 15 amino acids. The CDR3 reads CASSRTGGTNEKLFF. The CDR3 bases are TGTGCCAGCAGTAGGACGGGGGGAACTAATGAAAAACTGTTTTTT.